Below are 13 T cell receptor beta chains sequenced from a single sample in a study of blood T cell repertoires in COVID-19. Profiling relied on immunoSEQ multiplex PCR, and the TCRdb table lists in-frame clones only, not all of them. Of 150,000 or so clones listed, roughly nine tenths are singletons. Source material: peripheral blood. Receptor source: a woman in her seventies with acute or convalescent COVID-19.

The rearrangement uses TRBV29-1 and TRBJ2-3; possibly TRBD2 for D (6 bases). This CDR3 comprises 13 residues. The V gene's germline CDR1 is SQVTM and CDR2 ANQGSEA. V was clipped by 4 bases and J by 6 bases, with 14 bases between them. In DNA form, the CDR3 reads TGCAGCGTTGCTGCTAGAAGCGGGGATACGCAGTATTTT. Protein: CSVAARSGDTQYF.

About this clone itself: Other nucleotide sequences in the sample specify the same CDR3. The rearrangement joins TRBV15 to TRBJ2-5, with D tentatively TRBD1 (6 bases). The CDR3 contains 13 residues. In germline, CDR1 is LNHNV, CDR2 YYDKDF (reference sequence). Trimming took off 0 bases at V and 5 bases at J, with 7 bases between the two ends. The CDR3 DNA reads TGTGCCACCAGCAGAGATCAGGGGGAGACCCAGTACTTC. Protein product: CATSRDQGETQYF.

CDR3 DNA sequence: TGCGCCAGCAGCCCGTCGGGGGGTGGCTACACCTTC. The encoded protein is CASSPSGGGYTF. The rearrangement links TRBV4-3 to TRBJ1-2, with D possibly TRBD1 on 5 matching bases. The V and J ends lost 4 bases and 7 bases respectively, with 10 bases between them. CDR1 and CDR2 (germline): LGHNA, YSLEER. CDR3 length equals 12 residues.

V usage is TRBV6-5 and J usage is TRBJ2-2, with D perhaps TRBD2 (8 bases). V lost 8 bases and J lost 6, with 19 bases in between. The CDR3 covers 15 residues. Germline V gene data show CDR1 as MNHEY and CDR2 as SVGAGI. CDR3 nucleotides: TGTGCCAGCGGGAGGGGGCGGGAGGTTCCCGGGGAGCTGTTTTTT. Translated, it gives CASGRGREVPGELFF.

The V and J genes are TRBV29-1 and TRBJ1-1, with 9 bases lining up with TRBD1. This CDR3 contains 14 residues. Per germline, CDR1 SQVTM and CDR2 ANQGSEA. The V gene end was trimmed by 6 bases and the J gene end by 1 base; junction bases not matched to a gene: 6. The CDR3 region has the DNA TGCAGCGTCAGGACAGGGGCTAAGAACACTGAAGCTTTCTTT. Its protein is CSVRTGAKNTEAFF.

V gene TRBV5-1 combines with J gene TRBJ2-7, with 7 bases fitting TRBD1. Trimming took 3 bases from V and 3 from J; bases not matched to a gene: 9. This CDR3 region has 15 residues. Germline values: CDR1 SGHRS, CDR2 YFSETQ. The CDR3 DNA is TGCGCCAGCAGCTCCTTGACAGGGCCCTACTACGAGCAGTACTTC. Its translation: CASSSLTGPYYEQYF.

This rearrangement joins TRBV3-1 (or the pseudogene TRBV3-2) to TRBJ1-1; D is perhaps TRBD1 (5 bases). Germline CDR1 LGHDT, CDR2 YNNKEL (reference sequence). This CDR3 comprises 14 residues. Trimming shortened V by 8 bases and J by 4 bases, and 17 bases separated the two germline ends. As DNA, the CDR3 is TGTGCCAGCTCCCCTTCGGGGGGGGTCACTGAAGCTTTCTTT. Translating gives CASSPSGGVTEAFF.

The chain employs TRBV7-9 and TRBJ2-1; D might be TRBD1 (5 bases). Germline V gene sequence: CDR1 SEHNR, CDR2 FQNEAQ (reference sequence). This CDR3 region has 12 residues. V was shortened by 1 base and J by 9 bases, with 7 bases between the two germline ends. CDR3 sequence (DNA): TGTGCCAGCAGCTTAGAGGGGTTTGAGCAGTTCTTC. Residues: CASSLEGFEQFF.

The chain joins TRBV30 to TRBJ1-1, with unresolved D. CDR3 length: 13 amino acids. The ends were cut back, 2 bases at V and 5 bases at J, with 12 bases in the middle. Germline V gene lookup returns CDR1 GTSNPN and CDR2 SVGIG (reference sequence). CDR3 residues: CAWSKGVRTEAFF. The CDR3 bases are TGTGCCTGGAGTAAGGGAGTACGGACTGAAGCTTTCTTT.

The chain uses TRBV28 and TRBJ2-7, with a possible D match to TRBD2 (7 bases). The length of the CDR3 is 12 residues. V was shortened by 10 bases and J by 6 bases, with 16 bases between the two germline ends. Germline lookup yields CDR1 MDHEN and CDR2 SYDVKM. The DNA of the CDR3 is TGTGCCACCATAGCCGGGGGGCTCGAGCAGTACTTC. This sequence encodes CATIAGGLEQYF. Full variable domain (missing parts from reference TRBV28 and TRBJ2-7): DVKVTQSSRYLVKRTGEKVFLECVQDMDHENMFWYRQDPGLGLRLIYFSYDVKMKEKGDIPEGYSVSREKKERFSLILESASTNQTSMYLCATIAGGLEQYFGPGTRLTVT.

This chain connects TRBV5-6 to TRBJ2-2; unclear D gene. V gave up 1 base and J gave up 7 bases, with 5 bases separating them. The CDR3 is 12 amino acids. Germline CDR1 SGHDT, CDR2 YYEEEE. The chain's CDR3 is CASSLSVGELFF. The CDR3 DNA sequence: TGTGCCAGCAGCTTGAGCGTCGGGGAGCTGTTTTTT.

The chain couples TRBV27 to TRBJ1-1; possible D gene TRBD1, 5 bases. There are 13 residues in the CDR3. Per the germline V gene, CDR1 is MNHEY and CDR2 is SMNVEV (reference sequence). Trimming cost V 6 bases and J 8 bases, with 16 bases left between them. The CDR3 protein is CASRSQGRLEAFF. The CDR3 nucleotides read TGTGCCAGCAGATCTCAGGGAAGGCTCGAAGCTTTCTTT.

This clone was detected only a few times. The chain recombines TRBV9 with TRBJ2-2; weak D call: TRBD2 (5 bases). Trimming left V 3 bases short and J 5 bases short, with 11 bases between. Per the germline V gene, CDR1 is SGDLS and CDR2 is YYNGEE. The CDR3 totals 14 residues. CDR3 in DNA: TGTGCCAGCAGCGCAGATCGACTAACCGGGGAGCTGTTTTTT. As protein: CASSADRLTGELFF.